The 21 T cell receptor beta chains given below trace back to one sample, sequenced in a study of immune characterization of retroperitoneal liposarcoma. A single record per CDR3 protein comes from TCRdb applying MiXCR to the PCR reads. This sample has about 7,600 distinct CDR3 sequences, with around 42% found just once. Sequenced sample: tumor tissue. These receptors were collected from a male donor with retroperitoneal liposarcoma.

The count of this clonotype is one. This rearrangement joins TRBV27 to TRBJ2-3, with 9 bases lining up with TRBD1. Germline values: CDR1 MNHEY, CDR2 SMNVEV (reference sequence). V lost 5 bases to trimming and J lost 15 bases; unmatched junction nucleotides: 9. The CDR3 runs to 12 residues. The DNA for the CDR3 is TGTGCCAGCAGTGATCCGGGACAGGGAGAATATTTT. Its protein is CASSDPGQGEYF.

This clonotype was picked up many times. V gene TRBV6-1 combines with J gene TRBJ2-7; D is uncertain. The V and J ends lost 9 bases and 7 bases respectively, with 25 bases between them. The CDR3 covers 15 residues. CDR1 and CDR2 from the germline V gene are MNHNS and SASEGT. CDR3 residues: CASKDQALGPVEQYF. CDR3 DNA: TGTGCCAGTAAAGACCAAGCCCTCGGACCGGTGGAGCAGTACTTC.

A single count supports this clonotype. CDR3 sequence reads: CATGSLSGQETQYF. The CDR3 DNA follows: TGTGCCACCGGGAGTCTGAGCGGACAAGAGACCCAGTACTTC. The genes are TRBV6-1 and TRBJ2-4, with D possibly TRBD2 on 6 matching bases. The J call could be wrong; TRBJ2-5 is a better fit for the DNA end. Germline CDR1 and CDR2: MNHNS and SASEGT. The CDR3 contains 14 residues.

As concerns this clonotype: Since a much larger clone is just one base distant, this may be a read error. The CDR3 here is CDSSLVGNEQFF. The CDR3 DNA follows: TGTGACAGCAGTCTCGTGGGCAATGAGCAGTTCTTC. The chain recombines TRBV6-1 with TRBJ2-5; D is undetermined. The J call may be faulty, since TRBJ2-1 better matches the DNA end. Germline CDR1 and CDR2: MNHNS and SASEGT. The CDR3 is made up of 12 amino acids.

There are many counts of this clonotype. V gene TRBV6-1 combines with J gene TRBJ2-1; D possibly corresponds to TRBD2 (5 bases). This CDR3 has 14 amino acids. Germline assignment: CDR1 MNHNS and CDR2 SASEGT. V was pared by 8 bases and J by 3 bases, with 14 bases between. The CDR3 loop reads CASGPSSNYNEQFF. The CDR3 nucleotides read TGTGCCAGCGGCCCCTCTAGCAACTACAATGAGCAGTTCTTC.

The chain has TRBV27 and TRBJ2-3; 14 bases map to TRBD2. Germline lookup yields CDR1 MNHEY and CDR2 SMNVEV (reference sequence). The CDR3 loop spans 16 amino acids. V was pared by 4 bases and J by 3 bases, with 3 bases of the junction left unmatched. CDR3 bases: TGTGCCAGCAGTTCCCGACTAGCGGGAGGGACAGATACGCAGTATTTT. Translation gives CASSSRLAGGTDTQYF.

J is TRBJ2-1 and V is TRBV7-2; possible D gene TRBD2, 6 bases. CDR3 size: 13 residues. V lost 2 bases, J lost 10 bases, and 12 bases lay in between. The V gene's germline CDR1 is SGHTA and CDR2 FQGNSA. In DNA form, the CDR3 reads TGTGCCAGCAGCTTATCACTAGCCTACGAGCAGTTCTTC. It codes for CASSLSLAYEQFF.

The V and J genes are TRBV6-2 or TRBV6-3 and TRBJ2-1; 7 nucleotides align to TRBD1. There are 15 residues in the CDR3. J was trimmed by 9 bases and V by 5 bases; bases with no gene match: 13. Germline V gene data show CDR1 as MNHEY and CDR2 as SVGEGT. Here the CDR3 reads CASSARTGMGSEQFF. In DNA form, the CDR3 reads TGTGCCAGCAGTGCGCGGACAGGTATGGGTAGTGAGCAGTTCTTC.

This clonotype was picked up many times. CDR3 coding DNA: TGTGCCAGCAGTTTCTGGGACAGGTCAAGACAGCCCCAGCATTTT. Its protein is CASSFWDRSRQPQHF. This chain uses TRBV6-5 with TRBJ1-5, with 8 positions matching TRBD1. The V gene's germline CDR1 is MNHEY and CDR2 SVGAGI. Trimming at V came to 4 bases and at J to 7 bases, leaving 9 bases not matched to a gene. The CDR3 runs to 15 residues.

The CDR3 spells CASSGASPYEQFF. The CDR3 coding sequence is TGTGCCAGCAGTGGGGCTAGCCCGTATGAGCAGTTCTTC. The rearrangement uses TRBV6-1 and TRBJ2-5; tentatively, D is TRBD2 (5 bases). The end of the DNA fits TRBJ2-1 better, so the J call may be wrong. Germline values: CDR1 MNHNS, CDR2 SASEGT. The CDR3 is 13 amino acids.

There are many counts of this clonotype. This sequence joins TRBV6-1 and TRBJ2-3, with 8 bases aligning to TRBD1. The J call may not be correct, given that the DNA end is closer to TRBJ2-5. This CDR3 spans 14 amino acids. CDR1 is MNHNS and CDR2 is SASEGT in the germline V gene. The CDR3 coding sequence is TGTGCCAGCAGAAGGACAGGGATTGTGGAGACCCAGTACTTC. Its protein product is CASRRTGIVETQYF.

This chain uses TRBV6-6 with TRBJ2-1, with 8 positions matching TRBD1. The CDR3 spans 14 residues. V gave up 2 bases and J gave up 10 bases; unmatched junction bases: 7. Per the germline V gene, CDR1 is MNHNY and CDR2 is SVGAGI (reference sequence). CDR3 loop: CASSYQGAGDEQFF. The CDR3 nucleotides read TGTGCCAGCAGTTACCAGGGGGCCGGAGACGAGCAGTTCTTC.

J is TRBJ2-3 and V is TRBV10-1; 10 bases map to TRBD2. CDR1 and CDR2 from the germline V gene are WNHNN and SYGVQD (reference sequence). This CDR3 contains 16 residues. V lost 5 bases and J lost 3; bases outside the gene matches: 8. The CDR3 nucleotides read TGCGCCAGCAGTCCTTGGGTAGCGGGAGGTACAGATACGCAGTATTTT. This sequence encodes CASSPWVAGGTDTQYF.

The chain employs TRBV7-3 and TRBJ2-4, with D hard to call. Near its end, the DNA agrees better with TRBJ2-5, so the J call may be wrong. The CDR3 totals 13 residues. CDR1 SGHTA and CDR2 FQGTGA come from the germline V gene. The CDR3 is CASSGGRQETQYF. The CDR3 DNA reads as TGTGCCAGCAGCGGCGGACGACAAGAGACCCAGTACTTC.

This clonotype was seen more than once but under ten times. J is TRBJ2-5 and V is TRBV7-2; no definite D call. CDR3 length equals 14 residues. From germline, CDR1 is SGHTA and CDR2 FQGNSA. The V end was cut by 0 bases, the J end by 2 bases, with 7 bases between. The CDR3 sequence is CASSLAGDQETQYF. The CDR3, as DNA: TGTGCCAGCAGCTTAGCGGGCGATCAAGAGACCCAGTACTTC.

This sequence joins TRBV6-1 and TRBJ2-1; the D gene could be TRBD1 or TRBD2 (7 bases each). The end of the DNA fits TRBJ2-7 better, so the J call may be wrong. The CDR3 is 13 residues long. Germline V lookup: CDR1 MNHNS, CDR2 SASEGT. The CDR3 DNA reads as TGTGCCAGCAGTATTCAGGGGGGGTACGAGCAGTACTTC. It encodes CASSIQGGYEQYF.

This clonotype turned up a few times. The J gene is TRBJ2-3, the V gene TRBV25-1; TRBD2 aligns across 12 bases. The CDR3 runs 19 residues. V lost 1 base to trimming and J lost 2 bases; unmatched junction nucleotides: 10. In germline, CDR1 is MGHDK, CDR2 SYGVNS. The CDR3 nucleotides are TGTGCCAGCAGTGAATTTCCCCTCCTAGCGGGGGGGACCACAGATACGCAGTATTTT. Translating gives CASSEFPLLAGGTTDTQYF.

The V and J genes are TRBV27 and TRBJ2-3; D is possibly TRBD2 (5 bases). CDR1 is MNHEY, CDR2 SMNVEV, per germline (reference sequence). V was pared by 6 bases and J by 4 bases, with 17 bases between. This CDR3 contains 15 residues. CDR3 protein: CASRGLGIGADTQYF. The CDR3 region has the DNA TGTGCCAGCAGAGGGCTGGGGATCGGGGCAGATACGCAGTATTTT.

The chain has TRBV7-2 and TRBJ2-1; TRBD1 is a possible D gene (5 bases). Trimming removed 11 bases from V and 3 bases from J, with 8 bases in between. The CDR3 runs to 11 residues. CDR1 is SGHTA and CDR2 is FQGNSA in the germline V gene. CDR3 nucleotides: TGTGCCGAACAGGTCTACAATGAGCAGTTCTTC. This sequence encodes CAEQVYNEQFF.

The sample holds a few counts of this clonotype. The V gene is TRBV6-1, the J gene TRBJ1-6, with TRBD1 matching 9 bases. The CDR3 has 14 amino acids. The germline V gene encodes CDR1 MNHNS and CDR2 SASEGT. Unmatched junction bases numbered 5, after V lost 7 bases and J lost 7 bases. The CDR3 loop is CASNRGQSNSPLHF. The CDR3 DNA sequence: TGTGCCAGCAACAGGGGGCAATCCAATTCACCCCTCCACTTT.

The chain carries TRBV6-5 and TRBJ1-6, with TRBD1 matching over 10 bases. CDR1 is MNHEY, CDR2 SVGAGI, per germline. J gave up 9 bases and V 5 bases, and 7 bases lay outside the gene matches. The CDR3 has 15 amino acids. CDR3 coding DNA: TGTGCCAGCAGTCCCCGGGACAGGGGTGGTTCACCCCTCCACTTT. Protein sequence: CASSPRDRGGSPLHF.